This T cell receptor beta chain was identified during a study of blood T cell repertoires in COVID-19. Per the germline V gene, CDR1 is SGDLS and CDR2 is YYNGEE. The CDR3 is 15 residues long. Trimming removed 0 bases from V and 7 bases from J, with 14 bases in between. TCRdb keeps only in-frame clones here, not all; method: immunoSEQ multiplex PCR. The top ten clones hold approximately 1.5% of a sample with 200,000 to 300,000 clones, approximately 87% of them seen once. The sequence was collected from a woman aged 40 to 50 who had recovered from COVID-19. Sample: peripheral blood. The V call is TRBV9, the J call TRBJ2-1; D may be TRBD1 (5 bases). Here the CDR3 reads CASSVEVLRGNEQFF. The CDR3 DNA sequence: TGTGCCAGCAGCGTAGAGGTCCTAAGGGGTAATGAGCAGTTCTTC.